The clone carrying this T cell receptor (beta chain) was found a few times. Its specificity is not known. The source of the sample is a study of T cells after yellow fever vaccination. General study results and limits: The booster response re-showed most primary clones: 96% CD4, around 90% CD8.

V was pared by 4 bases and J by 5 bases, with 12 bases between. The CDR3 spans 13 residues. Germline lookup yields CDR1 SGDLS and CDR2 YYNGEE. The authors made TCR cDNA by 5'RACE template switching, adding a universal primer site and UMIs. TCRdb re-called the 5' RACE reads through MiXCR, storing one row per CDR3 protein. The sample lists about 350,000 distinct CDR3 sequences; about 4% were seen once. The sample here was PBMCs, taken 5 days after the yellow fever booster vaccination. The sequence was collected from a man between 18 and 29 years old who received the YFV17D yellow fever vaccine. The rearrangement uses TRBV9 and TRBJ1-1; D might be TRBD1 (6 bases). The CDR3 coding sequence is TGTGCCAGCAGCTCACGGGACAAGACTGAAGCTTTCTTT. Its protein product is CASSSRDKTEAFF.